The clone carrying this T cell receptor (beta chain) was recorded once. What it recognizes is unknown. Germline values: CDR1 SNHLY, CDR2 FYNNEI. The CDR3 is made up of 15 amino acids. V gave up 7 bases and J gave up 2 bases; unmatched junction bases: 10. The treatment denotes: around 19 received Ad26.COV2.S at low or high dose, single or two shots; 5 received placebo; per-sample allocation not given. The investigators took samples on day 63 after the first vaccine or placebo injection. These data come from a study of Ad26.COV2.S vaccination and SARS-CoV-2 variants. Study in general: Ad26.COV2.S given intramuscularly, once or twice 56 days apart.

Notes on the study in general: While placebo recipients had lower spike-specific TCR breadth, vaccine recipients had more. Responses of spike-specific T cells (both CD8+ and CD4+) reportedly showed substantial breadth after vaccination.

Here immunoSEQ multiplex PCR was the method, and the copy in TCRdb shows in-frame clones only, minus some. The repertoire consists of 400,000 to 500,000 clones, with 70% to 90% occurring once and the leading ten covering about 3.5%. The specimen was peripheral blood, collected in a trial of Ad26.COV2.S vaccine versus placebo. The TCR sequence derives from a person between 18 and 59 years old who received the Ad26.COV2.S COVID-19 vaccine or a placebo. V and J are TRBV2 and TRBJ2-7; 8 nucleotides agree with TRBD1. The CDR3: CASIPPGGGTYEQYF. CDR3 DNA: TGTGCCAGCATCCCCCCAGGGGGCGGTACCTACGAGCAGTACTTC.